This is a list of T cell receptor beta chains from one sample in a study of long-term antiretroviral therapy in people with HIV. Data came from immunoSEQ multiplex PCR; TCRdb stores just in-frame clones and leaves some out. The table has tens of thousands of clones, roughly 86% seen once. The sequencing here drew on unsorted PBMCs, taken 1.3 years after starting antiretroviral therapy. The receptors originated from a man aged 55 to 69 with HIV. Each CDR3 is given with its conserved first and last residue. The D gene is left open where the match is weak.

>TRBJ1-3|NA|TRBV9
CASTSSSLGNTIYF
TGTGCCAGCACCTCTTCTTCGCTCGGAAACACCATATATTTT
>TRBJ1-5|NA|TRBV18
CASSPLSGPNQPQHF
TGTGCCAGCTCACCATTAAGCGGACCCAATCAGCCCCAGCATTTT
>TRBJ1-5|NA|TRBV6-1
CASSEMARVQGNQPQHF
TGTGCCAGCAGTGAAATGGCCAGGGTTCAAGGCAATCAGCCCCAGCATTTT
>TRBJ2-7|NA|TRBV6-1
CASSDTARYEQYF
TGTGCCAGCAGTGACACGGCCAGATACGAGCAGTACTTC
>TRBJ1-1|NA|TRBV5-1
CASSLASIPYTEAFF
TGCGCCAGCAGCTTGGCGTCGATCCCGTACACTGAAGCTTTCTTT
>TRBJ1-4|NA|TRBV18
CASSRGNNEKLFF
TGTGCCAGCTCACGAGGAAACAATGAAAAACTGTTTTTT
>TRBJ2-5|NA|TRBV5-1
CASSLSGWQETQYF
TGCGCCAGCAGCTTGTCTGGCTGGCAAGAGACCCAGTACTTC
>TRBJ2-7|NA|TRBV18
CASSPTTFREQYF
TGTGCCAGCTCACCAACCACGTTCCGCGAGCAGTACTTC
>TRBJ2-1|NA|TRBV10-2
CASSASSYNEQFF
TGCGCCAGCAGTGCGAGCTCCTACAATGAGCAGTTCTTC
>TRBJ1-3|NA|TRBV7-6
CASSLATAGGNTIYF
TGTGCCAGCAGCTTAGCTACAGCAGGGGGAAACACCATATATTTT
>TRBJ2-5|NA|TRBV5-4
CASSFGGAQETQYF
TGTGCCAGCAGCTTTGGGGGCGCTCAAGAGACCCAGTACTTC
>TRBJ1-2|NA|TRBV10-2
CASSESKGNDLYGYTF
TGCGCCAGCAGTGAGTCGAAGGGGAATGATTTGTATGGCTACACCTTC
>TRBJ2-7|TRBD2|TRBV10-3
CAISEYPTAGGPYEQYF
TGTGCCATCAGTGAATATCCCACGGCGGGAGGTCCCTACGAGCAGTACTTC